Listed below are T cell receptor beta chains from one sample, sequenced in a study of blood T cell repertoires in COVID-19. TCRdb keeps only in-frame clones here, not all; method: immunoSEQ multiplex PCR. This table has over 15,000 clones, 89% appearing once. The sample consisted of peripheral blood. These receptors all stem from a man aged 80 or over with acute or convalescent COVID-19. CDR3s include the opening cysteine and the closing phenylalanine or tryptophan. A D gene is named only where the DNA matches it firmly. A row's size may be missing; if present it is once, few, many or a size class.

cdr3_nt: TGTGCCAGCAGTGAAGCGGCCGGACAGGGACGGGACACTGAAGCTTTCTTT
cdr3_aa: CASSEAAGQGRDTEAFF
clone_size: few
j_call: TRBJ1-1
v_call: TRBV6-1
d_call: TRBD1

cdr3_nt: TGTGCCAGCAGCTTTCGGACAGGGGGAGGCTATGGCTACACCTTC
cdr3_aa: CASSFRTGGGYGYTF
clone_size: once
j_call: TRBJ1-2
v_call: TRBV7-8
d_call: TRBD1

cdr3_nt: TGTGCTTCGACCCGGGACTCCCCCTCGGGTGGCTACACCTTC
cdr3_aa: CASTRDSPSGGYTF
clone_size: -
j_call: TRBJ1-2
v_call: TRBV19
d_call: -

cdr3_nt: TGTGCCAGTAGTAACAGGGGGCTGGCCGGGGAGCTGTTTTTT
cdr3_aa: CASSNRGLAGELFF
clone_size: -
j_call: TRBJ2-2
v_call: TRBV19
d_call: TRBD1

cdr3_nt: TGTGCCTGGAGTGTAGGGGGTATCGCTGAAGCTTTCTTT
cdr3_aa: CAWSVGGIAEAFF
clone_size: -
j_call: TRBJ1-1
v_call: TRBV30
d_call: -

cdr3_nt: TGCGCCAGCAGCTTCGGGACAACCGATGGCTACACCTTC
cdr3_aa: CASSFGTTDGYTF
clone_size: -
j_call: TRBJ1-2
v_call: TRBV5-1
d_call: -

cdr3_nt: TGTGCCAGCAGCTTGGCGAGGTACTACGAGCAGTACTTC
cdr3_aa: CASSLARYYEQYF
clone_size: -
j_call: TRBJ2-7
v_call: TRBV5-5
d_call: -

cdr3_nt: TGTGCCTGGAACGGACAGGCTGGCACTGAAGCTTTCTTT
cdr3_aa: CAWNGQAGTEAFF
clone_size: -
j_call: TRBJ1-1
v_call: TRBV30
d_call: TRBD1

cdr3_nt: TGTGCCAGCAGTTACGGTGGAGTGAACACTGAAGCTTTCTTT
cdr3_aa: CASSYGGVNTEAFF
clone_size: -
j_call: TRBJ1-1
v_call: TRBV6-2/TRBV6-3
d_call: -

cdr3_nt: TGCGCCAGCAGCTGGGGACAGGGGGCGATAGATACGCAGTATTTT
cdr3_aa: CASSWGQGAIDTQYF
clone_size: -
j_call: TRBJ2-3
v_call: TRBV5-1
d_call: TRBD1

cdr3_nt: TGTGCCAGCAGTTTATCAGGGGTCTATGGCTACACCTTC
cdr3_aa: CASSLSGVYGYTF
clone_size: -
j_call: TRBJ1-2
v_call: TRBV28
d_call: -

cdr3_nt: TGTGCCAGCAGTTACACTACAACCCGGTCTGGTGATGAAGGGGAGCTGTTTTTT
cdr3_aa: CASSYTTTRSGDEGELFF
clone_size: -
j_call: TRBJ2-2
v_call: TRBV6-2/TRBV6-3
d_call: -

cdr3_nt: TGTGCCAGCAGCCGGGGACAAAGCACAGATACGCAGTATTTT
cdr3_aa: CASSRGQSTDTQYF
clone_size: -
j_call: TRBJ2-3
v_call: TRBV3-1/TRBV3-2
d_call: -

cdr3_nt: TGTGCCAGCAGCTTAGTTACGGGGATCACAGATACGCAGTATTTT
cdr3_aa: CASSLVTGITDTQYF
clone_size: -
j_call: TRBJ2-3
v_call: TRBV7-2
d_call: -

cdr3_nt: TGTGCCAGCAGCCAAGAAGGGAGTCTGAACACTGAAGCTTTCTTT
cdr3_aa: CASSQEGSLNTEAFF
clone_size: -
j_call: TRBJ1-1
v_call: TRBV3-1/TRBV3-2
d_call: -

cdr3_nt: TGTGCCAGCAGGCCGGGGACAGGGCATAGTACCACGCCCCAGCATTTT
cdr3_aa: CASRPGTGHSTTPQHF
clone_size: -
j_call: TRBJ1-5
v_call: TRBV2
d_call: TRBD1

cdr3_nt: TGTGCCAGCAGCTCCAGGGTGAATGAAGCTTTCTTT
cdr3_aa: CASSSRVNEAFF
clone_size: -
j_call: TRBJ1-1
v_call: TRBV5-6
d_call: -

cdr3_nt: TGTGCCAGCAGTGACAGGGCTCCATACTCTGGAAACACCATATATTTT
cdr3_aa: CASSDRAPYSGNTIYF
clone_size: few
j_call: TRBJ1-3
v_call: TRBV6-1
d_call: -

cdr3_nt: TGTGCCAGCAGCGCCGCGGGGGGAAACATTCAGTACTTC
cdr3_aa: CASSAAGGNIQYF
clone_size: -
j_call: TRBJ2-4
v_call: TRBV11-3
d_call: TRBD2

cdr3_nt: TGTGCCACCAGTGAGATACAGGGGGCTCTGTTT
cdr3_aa: CATSEIQGALF
clone_size: -
j_call: TRBJ1-1
v_call: TRBV24-1
d_call: TRBD1

cdr3_nt: TGTGCCACCCGCGAGGCAGGGGGCGCGAAGACCCAGTACTTC
cdr3_aa: CATREAGGAKTQYF
clone_size: -
j_call: TRBJ2-5
v_call: TRBV19
d_call: TRBD1

cdr3_nt: TGTGCCAGCGTTCGGGGACTAGCGACAGATACGCAGTATTTT
cdr3_aa: CASVRGLATDTQYF
clone_size: -
j_call: TRBJ2-3
v_call: TRBV2
d_call: TRBD2

cdr3_nt: TGTGCCACCAGTGACGGACAGAGAGCTAACTATGGCTACACCTTC
cdr3_aa: CATSDGQRANYGYTF
clone_size: -
j_call: TRBJ1-2
v_call: TRBV24-1
d_call: -

cdr3_nt: TGTGCCAGCAGCATCCCTCTGGGGGCGACCGGGGAGCTGTTTTTT
cdr3_aa: CASSIPLGATGELFF
clone_size: -
j_call: TRBJ2-2
v_call: TRBV7-9
d_call: -

cdr3_nt: TGCGCCAGCAGCTTGGGGCGGTCCTCTGGAAACACCATATATTTT
cdr3_aa: CASSLGRSSGNTIYF
clone_size: -
j_call: TRBJ1-3
v_call: TRBV5-1
d_call: -

cdr3_nt: TGTGCCACCAGTGATTGGACTAGGGCGCGGGATACGCAGTATTTT
cdr3_aa: CATSDWTRARDTQYF
clone_size: few
j_call: TRBJ2-3
v_call: TRBV24-1
d_call: TRBD2

cdr3_nt: TGTGCCAGCGAGGGGGGGACAGATACGCAGTATTTT
cdr3_aa: CASEGGTDTQYF
clone_size: -
j_call: TRBJ2-3
v_call: TRBV6-5
d_call: -

cdr3_nt: TGTGCCAGCAGCTTCGACAGGGACACAGATACGCAGTATTTT
cdr3_aa: CASSFDRDTDTQYF
clone_size: -
j_call: TRBJ2-3
v_call: TRBV7-3
d_call: TRBD1

cdr3_nt: TGTGCCAGCTCACCGCAAACTTATAACACTGAAGCTTTCTTT
cdr3_aa: CASSPQTYNTEAFF
clone_size: -
j_call: TRBJ1-1
v_call: TRBV18
d_call: -

cdr3_nt: TGTGCCAGCAGGATAGACAGGGGATACGAGCAGTACTTC
cdr3_aa: CASRIDRGYEQYF
clone_size: -
j_call: TRBJ2-7
v_call: TRBV2
d_call: TRBD1

cdr3_nt: TGTGCCAGCAGCTTAGTAGGGGGATTCGACGAGCAGTACTTC
cdr3_aa: CASSLVGGFDEQYF
clone_size: few
j_call: TRBJ2-7
v_call: TRBV7-2
d_call: -

cdr3_nt: TGTGCCAGTAGTACCCGCGGGGGAGTAGGCATTCAGTACTTC
cdr3_aa: CASSTRGGVGIQYF
clone_size: few
j_call: TRBJ2-4
v_call: TRBV19
d_call: TRBD2

cdr3_nt: TGTGCCAGCAGTGGGACAACAACTAATGAAAAACTGTTTTTT
cdr3_aa: CASSGTTTNEKLFF
clone_size: once
j_call: TRBJ1-4
v_call: TRBV2
d_call: -

cdr3_nt: TGTGCCAGCAGCCAAGCTCCCACGGACACCATATATTTT
cdr3_aa: CASSQAPTDTIYF
clone_size: -
j_call: TRBJ1-3
v_call: TRBV3-1/TRBV3-2
d_call: -

cdr3_nt: TGTGCCAGCAGGATGTACAGCTCCTACGAGCAGTACTTC
cdr3_aa: CASRMYSSYEQYF
clone_size: -
j_call: TRBJ2-7
v_call: TRBV27
d_call: -

cdr3_nt: TGCGCCAGCAGCCAAGGACAGGGCACCTCCTACGAGCAGTACTTC
cdr3_aa: CASSQGQGTSYEQYF
clone_size: -
j_call: TRBJ2-7
v_call: TRBV4-1
d_call: TRBD1

cdr3_nt: TGTGCCAGTAGTAGTCTTACCGGGACTAGCGGGAGAAGCTCGGCGACCCAGTACTTC
cdr3_aa: CASSSLTGTSGRSSATQYF
clone_size: -
j_call: TRBJ2-5
v_call: TRBV19
d_call: TRBD2

cdr3_nt: TGCGCCAGCAGCCTCACAGGAAGGGACACTGAAGCTTTCTTT
cdr3_aa: CASSLTGRDTEAFF
clone_size: -
j_call: TRBJ1-1
v_call: TRBV10-2
d_call: -

cdr3_nt: TGTGCCAGCAGTTTCGGGGAGGGCGAGCAGTACTTC
cdr3_aa: CASSFGEGEQYF
clone_size: -
j_call: TRBJ2-7
v_call: TRBV12-3/TRBV12-4
d_call: TRBD2

cdr3_nt: TGTGCCAGCACTACGGGACAGGGGGCGCGTGGCTACACCTTC
cdr3_aa: CASTTGQGARGYTF
clone_size: few
j_call: TRBJ1-2
v_call: TRBV6-5
d_call: TRBD1

cdr3_nt: TGTGCCAGCAGTTGGCGGTACAGGGTGAACACCATATATTTT
cdr3_aa: CASSWRYRVNTIYF
clone_size: -
j_call: TRBJ1-3
v_call: TRBV6-5
d_call: -

cdr3_nt: TGTGCCAGCAGTGAGGATGTGACTCGAAGCTCCTACGAGCAGTACTTC
cdr3_aa: CASSEDVTRSSYEQYF
clone_size: -
j_call: TRBJ2-7
v_call: TRBV6-1
d_call: -

cdr3_nt: TGTGCCAGTGGAGGACAGCCGTATAGCAATCAGCCCCAGCATTTT
cdr3_aa: CASGGQPYSNQPQHF
clone_size: -
j_call: TRBJ1-5
v_call: TRBV19
d_call: -

cdr3_nt: TGTGCCAGCAGTTTCAGGGCTAACTATGGCTACACCTTC
cdr3_aa: CASSFRANYGYTF
clone_size: -
j_call: TRBJ1-2
v_call: TRBV27
d_call: -

cdr3_nt: TGTGCCAGCAGCTTAGGCGGGGGTAGCTCTGGAAACACCATATATTTT
cdr3_aa: CASSLGGGSSGNTIYF
clone_size: -
j_call: TRBJ1-3
v_call: TRBV7-6
d_call: -

cdr3_nt: TGTGCCAGCAGGGCAGGGGGCGACTATGGCTACACCTTC
cdr3_aa: CASRAGGDYGYTF
clone_size: -
j_call: TRBJ1-2
v_call: TRBV2
d_call: TRBD1